Listed here are 13 T cell receptor beta chains from one sample, sequenced in a study of cytomegalovirus exposure and HLA in healthy donors. Vbeta (60) and Jbeta (13) primers were used in the PCR. The assay was immunoSEQ multiplex PCR, and TCRdb's table has in-frame clones only and misses some. The repertoire includes some 120,000 clones, approximately 80% of them detected once, and roughly 5.2% sits in the top ten. Material: PBMCs. The source of these receptors is a young man in good health and CMV-seropositive.

V is TRBV30 and J is TRBJ1-1, with 9 bases aligning to TRBD1. This CDR3 spans 13 amino acids. Germline lookup yields CDR1 GTSNPN and CDR2 SVGIG (reference sequence). V was clipped by 4 bases and J by 6 bases; unmatched bases: 6. CDR3 protein: CAWTGDREAEAFF. In DNA form, the CDR3 reads TGTGCCTGGACAGGGGACAGGGAGGCTGAAGCTTTCTTT.

This sequence joins TRBV7-2 and TRBJ2-7; 8 bases are shared with TRBD2. After removal of 1 base from V and 0 bases from J, the junction contained 5 bases not matched to a gene. The V gene's germline CDR1 is SGHTA and CDR2 FQGNSA. There are 16 residues in the CDR3. CDR3 region: CASSLVPSGYSYEQYF. The CDR3 DNA is TGTGCCAGCAGCTTAGTTCCTAGCGGGTACTCCTACGAGCAGTACTTC.

This clone has only one observation. This rearrangement joins TRBV6-5 to TRBJ1-2, with D possibly matching TRBD1 (5 bases). Germline V gives CDR1 MNHEY, CDR2 SVGAGI. CDR3 length equals 15 residues. With 5 bases removed from V and 4 bases from J, the gap between germline ends came to 17 bases. This CDR3 is CASSPAWGTSYGYTF. Written as DNA, the CDR3 is TGTGCCAGCAGTCCCGCCTGGGGCACGAGCTATGGCTACACCTTC.

This clone has only a few counts. The CDR3 loop is CASSSRTGGIMNTEAFF. The CDR3 DNA is TGCGCCAGCAGCTCCAGGACAGGGGGGATCATGAACACTGAAGCTTTCTTT. The gene calls are TRBV5-1 and TRBJ1-1, with 10 bases identical to TRBD1. Germline V lookup: CDR1 SGHRS, CDR2 YFSETQ. V lost 3 bases to trimming and J lost 0 bases; unmatched junction nucleotides: 8. There are 17 residues in the CDR3.

This clone was found a few times. The CDR3 here is CASSLNRDNNQPQHF. The CDR3 DNA sequence: TGTGCCAGCAGCTTAAATCGGGACAACAATCAGCCCCAGCATTTT. The chain employs TRBV7-6 and TRBJ1-5; TRBD1 is a possible D gene (6 bases). CDR3 length: 15 residues. Germline CDR1 and CDR2: SGHVS and FNYEAQ. Deletions cut 2 bases from V and 3 bases from J, with 11 bases between.

The V and J genes are TRBV2 and TRBJ1-1; a possible D gene is TRBD1 (6 bases). Germline V CDR1 and CDR2: SNHLY, FYNNEI. The CDR3 spans 13 residues. Trimming removed 10 bases from V and 1 base from J, with 13 bases in between. CDR3 nucleotide sequence: TGTGCCATCCCCGGGACAACGAACACTGAAGCTTTCTTT. Amino acid sequence: CAIPGTTNTEAFF.

V gene TRBV4-1 combines with J gene TRBJ1-5; a weak D match, TRBD1 (5 bases). This CDR3 spans 19 amino acids. The V end lost 2 bases, the J end lost 0 bases, and 20 bases lay between the germline ends. Per the germline V gene, CDR1 is MGHRA and CDR2 is YSYEKL. Here the CDR3 reads CASSQYRNQGQHSNQPQHF. The CDR3 nucleotides read TGCGCCAGCAGCCAATACCGAAATCAGGGCCAGCATAGCAATCAGCCCCAGCATTTT.

The rearrangement joins TRBV4-1 to TRBJ2-2; 9 nucleotides match TRBD1. The CDR3 has 17 amino acids. V shed 0 bases and J 6 bases; nucleotides not matched to a gene: 8. Germline CDR1 is MGHRA and CDR2 is YSYEKL. The CDR3 DNA follows: TGCGCCAGCAGCCAAGATAGGGGGACAGGGTGGGCCGGGGAGCTGTTTTTT. It codes for CASSQDRGTGWAGELFF.

This rearrangement joins TRBV11-2 to TRBJ2-3, with 12 bases lining up with TRBD2. The CDR3 spans 16 residues. Per germline, CDR1 SGHAT and CDR2 FQNNGV. Unmatched junction bases numbered 7, after V lost 3 bases and J lost 6 bases. The CDR3 region is CASSFGLAGNADTQYF. CDR3 coding DNA: TGTGCCAGCAGCTTCGGACTAGCGGGAAACGCGGATACGCAGTATTTT. The full variable domain, with the rest looked up from reference TRBV11-2 and TRBJ2-3, is EAGVAQSPRYKIIEKRQSVAFWCNPISGHATLYWYQQILGQGPKLLIQFQNNGVVDDSQLPKDRFSAERLKGVDSTLKIQPAKLEDSAVYLCASSFGLAGNADTQYFGPGTRLTVL.

The V call is TRBV4-2, the J call TRBJ2-5; TRBD2 is a possible D gene (5 bases). CDR1 and CDR2 from the germline V gene are LGHNA and YNFKEQ. This CDR3 spans 16 amino acids. V was shortened by 1 base and J by 8 bases, with 20 bases between the two germline ends. The CDR3 protein is CASSQVGSGPEVTQYF. In DNA, the CDR3 is TGTGCCAGCAGCCAAGTTGGGAGTGGTCCAGAAGTAACCCAGTACTTC.

The V call is TRBV5-6, the J call TRBJ2-2; possible D gene TRBD2, 6 bases. This CDR3 comprises 17 residues. V lost 2 bases to trimming and J lost 3 bases, with 17 bases between them. Germline-derived CDR1 and CDR2 are SGHDT and YYEEEE. The CDR3 DNA sequence: TGTGCCAGCAGCTTTTTGGGGGACGGGGACTACACCGGGGAGCTGTTTTTT. It is translated as CASSFLGDGDYTGELFF.

The chain employs TRBV27 and TRBJ1-2, with TRBD1 matching 8 bases. The CDR3 contains 13 residues. Looked up from germline, CDR1 is MNHEY and CDR2 is SMNVEV (reference sequence). Trimming removed 2 bases from V and 6 bases from J; junction bases left unmatched: 2. The CDR3 loop reads CASSLLTGDGYTF. The CDR3 DNA reads TGTGCCAGCAGTTTACTGACAGGGGATGGCTACACCTTC.

V gene TRBV12-5 combines with J gene TRBJ2-5; maybe TRBD1 (6 bases). CDR1 and CDR2 (germline): LGHNT, FRNRAP. The CDR3 consists of 15 residues. V shed 0 bases and J shed 2 bases, with 10 bases lying between them. This CDR3 reads CASGLVQGPQETQYF. The CDR3 coding sequence is TGTGCTAGTGGTTTGGTACAGGGACCTCAAGAGACCCAGTACTTC.